The 19 T cell receptor beta chains given below trace back to one sample, sequenced in a study of T cell changes during pregnancy in multiple sclerosis. Libraries were prepared by immunoSEQ multiplex PCR; TCRdb keeps only in-frame clonotypes and omits some of them. The sample has about 75,000 clones, about 93% seen once. This material consisted of CD4+ T cells from peripheral blood mononuclear cells, taken after pregnancy. The receptors originated from a female donor with multiple sclerosis, enrolled in a pregnancy study.

The rearrangement joins TRBV19 to TRBJ2-1; 10 bases agree with TRBD2. The CDR3 is made up of 15 amino acids. Germline CDR1 is LNHDA and CDR2 is SQIVND (reference sequence). Trimming at V came to 4 bases and at J to 4 bases, leaving 4 bases not matched to a gene. The CDR3 nucleotides read TGTGCCAGTAGTAGTCTAGCGGGAGTTTACAATGAGCAGTTCTTC. Protein sequence: CASSSLAGVYNEQFF.

This chain joins TRBV10-3 and TRBJ1-4, with 8 bases fitting TRBD1. From germline, CDR1 is ENHRY and CDR2 SYGVKD. The junction had 11 bases not matched to a gene; V was cut back by 0 bases and J by 8 bases. The CDR3 contains 17 residues. The DNA of the CDR3 is TGTGCCATCAGTGAGTCGTTCCAGGGGGCTAGCTCGGAAAAACTGTTTTTT. This codes for CAISESFQGASSEKLFF.

V is TRBV11-2 and J is TRBJ2-3, with 13 nucleotides matching TRBD2. The CDR3 is made up of 16 amino acids. In germline, CDR1 is SGHAT, CDR2 FQNNGV. With 0 bases clipped from V and 6 bases from J, the junction kept 3 bases outside the gene matches. As DNA, the CDR3 is TGTGCCAGCAGCTTAGAGGGGACTAGCGGGACGGATACGCAGTATTTT. Protein product: CASSLEGTSGTDTQYF. The full variable domain, rest sourced from reference TRBV11-2 and TRBJ2-3, is EAGVAQSPRYKIIEKRQSVAFWCNPISGHATLYWYQQILGQGPKLLIQFQNNGVVDDSQLPKDRFSAERLKGVDSTLKIQPAKLEDSAVYLCASSLEGTSGTDTQYFGPGTRLTVL.

The chain couples TRBV7-2 to TRBJ2-7; D perhaps matches TRBD1 (7 bases). The CDR3 consists of 13 residues. Germline loops: CDR1 SGHTA, CDR2 FQGNSA. Trimming stripped 5 bases from V and 6 bases from J, with 14 bases between. CDR3: CASSPGAGGEQYF. The CDR3 nucleotides are TGTGCCAGCAGCCCGGGGGCAGGGGGCGAGCAGTACTTC.

This chain links TRBV7-2 with TRBJ2-3; 10 bases match TRBD1. Germline CDR1 SGHTA, CDR2 FQGNSA. V was clipped by 1 base and J by 4 bases; unmatched bases: 2. The length of the CDR3 is 15 residues. CDR3 bases: TGTGCCAGCAGCTTAGTAGGGACAGGGGCAGATACGCAGTATTTT. Protein: CASSLVGTGADTQYF.

This clone was detected a few times. This chain uses TRBV2 with TRBJ1-5; D is uncertain. This CDR3 contains 15 residues. V gave up 6 bases and J gave up 6 bases, with 18 bases separating them. From germline, CDR1 is SNHLY and CDR2 FYNNEI. CDR3 coding DNA: TGTGCCAGCAGGGCCCCGACGGGTGAAAGTCAGCCCCAGCATTTT. Encoded protein: CASRAPTGESQPQHF.

This chain links TRBV5-6 with TRBJ2-6; D remains unclear. The germline gives CDR1 SGHDT, CDR2 YYEEEE. V dropped 0 bases and J dropped 6 bases, with 10 bases sitting between them. The CDR3 has 15 amino acids. The CDR3 sequence: CASSLASRSANVLTF. The CDR3 DNA is TGTGCCAGCAGCTTGGCCTCCAGATCGGCCAACGTCCTGACTTTC.

The chain joins TRBV7-8 to TRBJ2-6, with no clear D. Trimming pared 7 bases from V and 4 bases from J, leaving 17 bases between. Germline V gene data show CDR1 as SGHVS and CDR2 as FQNEAQ. CDR3 length: 16 amino acids. The chain's CDR3 is CASNLNPGPGANVLTF. For the CDR3, the DNA is TGTGCCAGCAACCTTAATCCGGGTCCCGGGGCCAACGTCCTGACTTTC.

The chain has TRBV7-8 and TRBJ2-4, with TRBD1 identical over 8 bases. The CDR3 runs to 16 residues. Germline V CDR1 and CDR2: SGHVS, FQNEAQ. Trimming took 1 base from V and 0 from J; bases not matched to a gene: 2. The CDR3 coding sequence is TGTGCCAGCAGCTTAGTGGGACAGGTAGCCAAAAACATTCAGTACTTC. Its translation: CASSLVGQVAKNIQYF.

The chain combines TRBV19 with TRBJ1-5; 7 nucleotides match TRBD1. The trim removed 5 bases at V and 7 bases at J, leaving 8 bases unmatched. This CDR3 contains 14 residues. CDR1 and CDR2 from the germline V gene are LNHDA and SQIVND (reference sequence). CDR3 amino acids: CASSDRVEGQPQHF. For the CDR3, the DNA is TGTGCCAGTAGTGACAGGGTGGAAGGGCAGCCCCAGCATTTT.

The genes are TRBV7-6 and TRBJ1-2; TRBD1 matches 9 bases. Trimming cost V 5 bases and J 8 bases; bases outside gene matches: 6. Germline V gives CDR1 SGHVS, CDR2 FNYEAQ. This CDR3 contains 13 residues. Here the CDR3 reads CASSRGQGRGYTF. Written as DNA, the CDR3 is TGTGCCAGCAGCCGGGGACAGGGCAGGGGCTACACCTTC.

J is TRBJ2-1 and V is TRBV9; TRBD2 matches at 13 bases. The CDR3 runs to 16 residues. Germline V gene lookup returns CDR1 SGDLS and CDR2 YYNGEE. The junction had 3 bases not matched to a gene; V was cut back by 4 bases and J by 2 bases. In nucleotides, the CDR3 is TGTGCCAGCAGCTTTGGGACTAGCGGGGCCTACAATGAGCAGTTCTTC. It specifies CASSFGTSGAYNEQFF.

The genes are TRBV19 and TRBJ2-3; tentative D call: TRBD1 (6 bases). Germline CDR1 LNHDA, CDR2 SQIVND (reference sequence). The V end was cut by 5 bases, the J end by 2 bases, with 11 bases between. This CDR3 is built from 14 residues. CDR3 coding DNA: TGTGCCAGTAGTTGGGGGCTAGACACAGATACGCAGTATTTT. Its translation: CASSWGLDTDTQYF.

The V gene is TRBV6-1, the J gene TRBJ1-1; the D is unclear. The germline V and J ends were trimmed by 3 bases and 1 base, with 9 bases remaining between them. Germline V lookup: CDR1 MNHNS, CDR2 SASEGT. The CDR3 spans 14 residues. CDR3 DNA: TGTGCCAGCAGTGAGTTAAGAGAGAACACTGAAGCTTTCTTT. Amino acid sequence: CASSELRENTEAFF.

This chain uses TRBV4-1 with TRBJ2-5, with TRBD1 matching over 7 bases. The V gene's germline CDR1 is MGHRA and CDR2 YSYEKL. J gave up 1 base and V 3 bases, and 14 bases lay outside the gene matches. The CDR3 length is 18 residues. CDR3 in DNA: TGCGCCAGCAGCCACCGGGACAGTGAGTGGAAGTTCCAAGAGACCCAGTACTTC. Its translation: CASSHRDSEWKFQETQYF.

V is TRBV28 and J is TRBJ1-1, with 7 bases lining up with TRBD1. V was clipped by 2 bases and J by 0 bases; unmatched bases: 6. CDR3 size: 16 residues. Germline assignment: CDR1 MDHEN and CDR2 SYDVKM. The CDR3 region is CASSLTTGDVNTEAFF. The CDR3, as DNA: TGTGCCAGCAGTTTAACAACAGGGGATGTGAACACTGAAGCTTTCTTT.

The V call is TRBV11-3, the J call TRBJ1-5, with TRBD1 matching 7 bases. Germline-derived CDR1 and CDR2 are SGHNT and YENEEA. This CDR3 is built from 20 residues. J was trimmed by 4 bases and V by 2 bases; bases with no gene match: 20. The CDR3 protein is CASSLNPGKKLRGANQPQHF. Here the CDR3 DNA reads TGTGCCAGCAGCTTAAACCCGGGTAAAAAGCTCAGGGGGGCAAATCAGCCCCAGCATTTT.

The CDR3 is CASSATGAYEQYF. For the CDR3, the DNA is TGTGCCAGCAGCGCGACAGGGGCCTACGAGCAGTACTTC. This chain uses TRBV9 with TRBJ2-7; TRBD1 agrees at 8 bases. This CDR3 spans 13 amino acids. Looked up from germline, CDR1 is SGDLS and CDR2 is YYNGEE. J lost 2 bases, V lost 3 bases, and 1 base had no gene match. Full variable domain (remainder filled in from reference TRBV9 and TRBJ2-7): DSGVTQTPKHLITATGQRVTLRCSPRSGDLSVYWYQQSLDQGLQFLIQYYNGEERAKGNILERFSAQQFPDLHSELNLSSLELGDSALYFCASSATGAYEQYFGPGTRLTVT.

The CDR3 here is CASSLVPGNEQFF. The DNA for the CDR3 is TGTGCCAGCAGCTTAGTCCCAGGCAATGAGCAGTTCTTC. The chain carries TRBV11-3 and TRBJ2-1; no clear D gene. Trimming left V 1 base short and J 6 bases short, with 7 bases between. Germline CDR1 SGHNT, CDR2 YENEEA. This CDR3 is 13 amino acids long.